This TCR beta chain was retrieved from a study of T cell responses to AZD1222 COVID-19 vaccine. Study details: Investigators merged groups given second doses at roughly 4 or roughly 12 weeks. The study's findings and limits: Close to half of spike-specific TCRs reportedly recognize unmutated variant regions. Among AZD1222 vaccinees, only 5 to 7 were seropositive at baseline.

Produced via immunoSEQ multiplex PCR; TCRdb's table is partial and in-frame only. The sample lists fewer than 250,000 clones; over 80% were seen once. The CDR3 runs 13 residues. The V gene lost 2 bases and the J gene lost 2 bases, with 6 bases spanning the gap. Germline CDR1 reads MNHEY; CDR2 reads SMNVEV (reference sequence). This clone was counted a single time. The antigen is undetermined. The sample contains more than one DNA sequence encoding this CDR3. V is TRBV27 and J is TRBJ1-1, with no clear D. Here the sequenced sample was peripheral blood, taken on day 0 of AZD1222 vaccination. The clonotype originates from an adult in good health. The chain's CDR3 is CASSLGRNTEAFF. In DNA, the CDR3 is TGTGCCAGCAGTTTAGGGCGAAACACTGAAGCTTTCTTT.